Below, one TCR beta chain is given with its context. The antigen it recognizes is unknown. No clone much larger than this one lies a single base away; base qualities are absent. CDR1 and CDR2, per the germline V gene, are SNHLY and FYNNEI. The trim is 7 bases for V and 7 bases for J, with a gap of 10 bases between the germline ends. The CDR3 covers 11 residues, taking in both the cysteine and the phenylalanine. The read is trimmed to its CDR3 DNA, 33 bases read in frame from base 1. This entry comes from a study of shared clonotypes between healthy human individuals (dated by TCRdb to 2020 to 2021). With regard to the full study: Two women and a few men aged 18 to 49 years were included in the cohort. For each donor, CD4 naive and CD4 memory were each given three plates, CD8 naive was given two plates, and CD8 memory was given one plate. To estimate repertoire size and how much clonotype sharing occurs between individuals, the study deeply sequenced the blood TCR repertoires of several healthy adults. Different laboratories and diverse techniques were used to prepare libraries and sequence TCR repertoires, to increase sequencing depth and limit assay-specific biases. Per donor, leukapheresis produced somewhere between about 0.9 and 10 billion PBMCs.

CD8 naive samples were obtained by positive selection for CCR7 among CD45RO-negative cells, yielding a CD45RA+CCR7+ population from which TemRA cells were excluded. Healthy HIV-negative adults with no recently reported acute infections or vaccinations were included as donors. Only Caucasian adults living in Nashville, Tennessee, USA were represented among the donors. Blood was obtained by leukapheresis, after which PBMCs were separated by Ficoll-Histopaque density gradient centrifugation and cryopreserved in liquid nitrogen vapor phase. Analytical flow cytometry was used to check the purity and quantity of every magnetically sorted T cell population. Genomic DNA was isolated from every sorted fraction and measured by UV absorbance on a Nanodrop 2000c. What the work shows at the level of the full study, not this receptor alone: Even with the large sequencing depth, rarefaction of the sorted-subset datasets indicated that sequencing was incomplete. Pairwise subsampling led to the expectation that sequencing depth would affect the degree of clonotype sharing among donors. Across four donors, approximately 4.6% of naive CD4, around 3.5% of naive CD8, roughly 2.2% of memory CD4, and roughly 0.41% of memory CD8 clonotypes were shared. Sampling was limited to blood, and TCR repertoires in tissue likely differ from TCR repertoires in blood. Naive subsets generally had larger estimated clonotype richness than memory subsets did. Compared with non-shared clonotypes, clonotypes shared by all four sorted-subset donors had higher generation probabilities. Because the study included only a small number of donors, the genetic and exposure-history diversity represented was limited.

TCR CDR3 regions were amplified from genomic DNA by multiplex PCR using the deep immunoSEQ assay. Genomic DNA extracted from each cell subset was distributed evenly over all wells of several immunoSEQ 96-well plates, and each plate served as one replicate. For sorted subsets, about 200 ng genomic DNA, equal to approximately 30,000 T cell genomes, was loaded into each replicate PCR. Purified libraries were measured with a Qubit 3.0 fluorometer, size-checked on a Bioanalyzer 2100, and measured again with the KAPA Library Quantification kit. Every immunoSEQ 96-well plate was sequenced on a separate single-read 150-cycle Illumina NextSeq 550 flow cell. Under the source paper's analysis protocol: The immunoSEQ output contained only junctional sequences without quality scores, so filtering could not match that applied to full-length reads. Sequences were annotated with PyIR, a Python wrapper for IgBLAST v1.9, using IMGT germline references to assign V/J genes and CDR3. Reads were removed for weak V/J assignments (E-value above 1e-6), missing CDR3, stop codons, out-of-frame junctions, or ambiguous translated residues. V3J clonotypes were defined as sequences sharing an identical inferred V gene, J gene, and CDR3 amino acid sequence. The percentage overlap between two repertoires was calculated by dividing the number of shared unique clonotypes by the size of the smaller repertoire. Richness of each repertoire was evaluated using RTK rarefaction, the Chao1 estimator, and Recon v2.1 estimates of unobserved clonotypes. OLGA was used to compute generation probabilities for all TCRbeta clonotypes that the gDNA method yielded from a few donors. TCRdb's version of the immuneACCESS table is confined to in-frame rearrangements and falls short of the full clone set. An unresolved V gene accounts for under half of the shortfall where checked; the remainder is of unknown origin. Clone size and the V and J calls come from that table; the DNA yielded D and trimming. Present in this sample are approximately 600,000 clones, approximately 95% of which were seen just once. The ten largest clones take up over 0.09% of the sample.

The specimen sequenced was naive CD8+ T cells sorted from blood. The cell subset or site label, read with the paper, signifies: CD45RA+CCR7+. This clonotype was obtained from a woman between 25 and 40 years old in good health. The V and J segments used are TRBV2 and TRBJ1-1; the D gene identity is not certain. The CDR3 protein sequence reads: CASIGVFEAFF. The DNA reads as follows: TGTGCCAGCATCGGGGTATTTGAAGCTTTCTTT. Beyond the CDR3, the reference TRBV2 and TRBJ1-1 genes provide the residues; the full variable domain reads: EPEVTQTPSHQVTQMGQEVILRCVPISNHLYFYWYRQILGQKVEFLVSFYNNEISEKSEIFDDQFSVERPDGSNFTLKIRSTKLEDSAMYFCASIGVFEAFFGQGTRLTVV.